Listed below are T cell receptor beta chains from one sample, sequenced in a study of blood T cells in healthy people across ages. TCRdb itself ran the 5' RACE reads through MiXCR, one entry per CDR3 protein. This repertoire shows roughly 2 million distinct CDR3 sequences, just under 50% found once; its top ten account for around 2.1%. Material: blood. These receptors all stem from a woman in her thirties or forties in good health. CDR3s include the opening cysteine and the closing phenylalanine or tryptophan. Each record gives: D gene, CDR3 length, clone size, J gene, V gene, CDR3 DNA, CDR3 protein. D genes are given only for firm matches. The listing skips clone size in some rows; elsewhere it reads once, few, many or a size class.

>TRBD2|17|few|TRBJ2-1|TRBV7-2
TGTGCCAGCAGCCACACCAGCGGGGGAGTGTCCTACAATGAGCAGTTCTTC
CASSHTSGGVSYNEQFF
>NA|16|NA|TRBJ1-4|TRBV7-6
TGTGCCAGCAGCTTAGCGACGGCAGCAACTAATGAAAAACTGTTTTTT
CASSLATAATNEKLFF
>TRBD1|15|NA|TRBJ1-4|TRBV27
TGTGCCAGCAGTAAATCCGGGACAGTTAATGAAAAACTGTTTTTT
CASSKSGTVNEKLFF
>NA|15|NA|TRBJ2-4|TRBV20-1
TGCAATGCGACCCTGCTTATCCTAGCCAAAAACATTCAGTACTTC
CNATLLILAKNIQYF
>TRBD1|15|NA|TRBJ2-7|TRBV4-1
TGCGCCAGCAGCCAGAGGACAGGGGGCGGCTACGAGCAGTACTTC
CASSQRTGGGYEQYF
>NA|13|few|TRBJ1-2|TRBV6-5
TGTGCCAGCACCCCAGGACATCCCTATGGCTACACCTTC
CASTPGHPYGYTF
>NA|16|once|TRBJ2-1|TRBV5-6
TGTGCCAGCAGCCTGCTTCGAGGGGCCGGTAGATCTGAGCAGTTCTTC
CASSLLRGAGRSEQFF
>TRBD1|14|few|TRBJ1-2|TRBV7-2
TGTGCCAGCAGCCCCTACGACAGGGGAGGCGGCTACACCTTC
CASSPYDRGGGYTF
>TRBD1|13|few|TRBJ1-4|TRBV5-1
TGCGCCAGCAGCGGGACAGGCCGCGGAGAACTGTTTTTT
CASSGTGRGELFF
>TRBD1|17|NA|TRBJ2-7|TRBV4-3
TGCGCCAGCAGCCAAGATCAGGGCAGGGGGTTCTCCTACGAGCAGTACTTC
CASSQDQGRGFSYEQYF
>TRBD1|15|few|TRBJ1-6|TRBV6-2/TRBV6-3
TGTGCCAGCAGCCAAGGGGGACAGGGGGTTTCACCCCTCCACTTT
CASSQGGQGVSPLHF
>NA|13|few|TRBJ2-1|TRBV20-1
TGCAGTGCTAGTCTCCTGAGGGGACGGGAGCAGTTCTTC
CSASLLRGREQFF
>NA|15|NA|TRBJ2-3|TRBV24-1
TGTGCCACCAGTGATTTGGGGGGAGGTGAAGATACGCAGTATTTT
CATSDLGGGEDTQYF
>NA|14|NA|TRBJ1-2|TRBV27
TGTGCCAGCAGAAAGACAGGAGCTAACTATGGCTACACCTTC
CASRKTGANYGYTF
>TRBD1|18|NA|TRBJ2-3|TRBV29-1
TGCAGCGTTGAAGAGGGACAGGGTAAGACCCGATACACAGATACGCAGTATTTT
CSVEEGQGKTRYTDTQYF
>NA|12|NA|TRBJ1-5|TRBV20-1
TGCAGTGCTTCCTCAAGCAATCAGCCCCAGCATTTT
CSASSSNQPQHF
>TRBD1|14|NA|TRBJ2-7|TRBV6-2/TRBV6-3
TGTGCCAGCAGTAGCGGACAGGGGGCAACCGAGCAGTACTTC
CASSSGQGATEQYF
>NA|15|few|TRBJ2-5|TRBV6-2/TRBV6-3
TGTGCCAGCAGTCCGCCAGGAACCATCCAAGAGACCCAGTACTTC
CASSPPGTIQETQYF
>TRBD2|20|NA|TRBJ2-1|TRBV2
TGTGCCAGCAGGAGTCTCCCGGGACTAGCGGGGGGGAGGTCCTACAATGAGCAGTTCTTC
CASRSLPGLAGGRSYNEQFF
>NA|14|NA|TRBJ2-7|TRBV20-1
TGCAGTGCTAGAAACAGGGCCGTATCCTACGAGCAGTACTTC
CSARNRAVSYEQYF
>NA|12|NA|TRBJ1-2|TRBV6-6
TGTGCCAGCAGTGGAGACAGCGACGGCTACACCTTC
CASSGDSDGYTF
>TRBD2|15|NA|TRBJ2-3|TRBV2
TGTGCCAGCAGTGAACGGGCGGGGGGGCCCGATACGCAGTATTTT
CASSERAGGPDTQYF
>TRBD1|14|few|TRBJ1-5|TRBV20-1
TGCAGTGCTAGACTCACAGGGGTGGGTCAGCCCCAGCATTTT
CSARLTGVGQPQHF
>NA|12|once|TRBJ1-2|TRBV28
TGTGCCAGTACGAGGGTTAACTATGGCTACACCTTC
CASTRVNYGYTF
>TRBD1|14|NA|TRBJ1-4|TRBV2
TGTGCCAAGAGATTAGGGACAGATAATGAAAAACTGTTTTTT
CAKRLGTDNEKLFF
>NA|14|few|TRBJ2-7|TRBV4-2
TGTGCCAGCAGCCAATGGGACACCTCCTACGAGCAGTACTTC
CASSQWDTSYEQYF
>NA|14|NA|TRBJ2-3|TRBV18
TGTGCCAGCTCACGTACCCATCGGGAAGATACGCAGTATTTT
CASSRTHREDTQYF
>TRBD1|15|NA|TRBJ2-4|TRBV6-2/TRBV6-3
TGTGCCAGCAGTCATGGGACAGGGGAGGACGACATTCAGTACTTC
CASSHGTGEDDIQYF
>NA|16|NA|TRBJ1-6|TRBV7-9
TGTGCCAGCAGCCACGACCAAGGGGGGAGGAATTCACCCCTCCACTTT
CASSHDQGGRNSPLHF
>NA|16|NA|TRBJ1-1|TRBV7-9
TGTGCCAGCAGCTTAGATCAAGGGAGGGGTGACACTGAAGCTTTCTTT
CASSLDQGRGDTEAFF
>NA|14|NA|TRBJ2-1|TRBV5-1
TGCGCCAGCAGCTTGGTTTCCAGTGTCGATGAGCAGTTCTTC
CASSLVSSVDEQFF
>NA|13|few|TRBJ2-5|TRBV7-9
TGTGCCAGCAGCCATCCAATGTTGGAGACCCAGTACTTC
CASSHPMLETQYF
>NA|13|few|TRBJ2-7|TRBV6-1
TGTGCCAGCAGGATAAGGACAGACTACGAGCAGTACTTC
CASRIRTDYEQYF
>NA|12|NA|TRBJ1-2|TRBV20-1
TGCAGTGCTAGGGACGAATATTATGGCTACACCTTC
CSARDEYYGYTF
>TRBD1|14|many|TRBJ2-7|TRBV29-1
TGCAGCGTTGCAGGGGGCGAAGAGTCCTACGAGCAGTACTTC
CSVAGGEESYEQYF
>NA|14|NA|TRBJ2-7|TRBV3-1
TGTGCCAGCAGCCGCATGCTTGTGGGCTACGAGCAGTACTTC
CASSRMLVGYEQYF
>TRBD1|11|NA|TRBJ2-5|TRBV3-1
TGTGCCAGCAGGAGACAGGGGACTCCGTACTTC
CASRRQGTPYF
>NA|14|NA|TRBJ2-7|TRBV7-9
TGTGCCAGCAGCCCCAGGGGAGGGTTTGTCGAGCAGTACTTC
CASSPRGGFVEQYF
>TRBD1|15|NA|TRBJ1-4|TRBV15
TGTGCCACCAGCAGAGAGACAGGGGGCTATGAAAAACTGTCTTTT
CATSRETGGYEKLSF
>NA|15|NA|TRBJ2-3|TRBV6-2/TRBV6-3
TGTGCCAGCAGTAAAAAGGGGGTTAGCACAGATACGCAGTATTTT
CASSKKGVSTDTQYF
>NA|16|NA|TRBJ1-4|TRBV28
TGTGCCAGCAGTTTTGGACTGGGACTCCAAAATGAAAAACTGTTTTTT
CASSFGLGLQNEKLFF
>NA|16|few|TRBJ2-7|TRBV7-2
TGTGCCAGCAGCTTAGAGGGCAGGTCGGTCTCCTACGAGCAGTACTTC
CASSLEGRSVSYEQYF
>TRBD1|15|few|TRBJ1-6|TRBV27
TGTGCCAGCAGTTTAACACAGGGGGTAGGTTCACCCCTCCACTTT
CASSLTQGVGSPLHF
>TRBD2|17|NA|TRBJ2-1|TRBV5-6
TGTGCCAGCAGCTCTCGCCTTAGCGGGGGACCGTACAATGAGCAGTTCTTC
CASSSRLSGGPYNEQFF
>NA|16|NA|TRBJ2-3|TRBV25-1
TGTGCCAGCGGGGGAAAGGGGCAAATCATAGGAGATATGCAGTATTTT
CASGGKGQIIGDMQYF